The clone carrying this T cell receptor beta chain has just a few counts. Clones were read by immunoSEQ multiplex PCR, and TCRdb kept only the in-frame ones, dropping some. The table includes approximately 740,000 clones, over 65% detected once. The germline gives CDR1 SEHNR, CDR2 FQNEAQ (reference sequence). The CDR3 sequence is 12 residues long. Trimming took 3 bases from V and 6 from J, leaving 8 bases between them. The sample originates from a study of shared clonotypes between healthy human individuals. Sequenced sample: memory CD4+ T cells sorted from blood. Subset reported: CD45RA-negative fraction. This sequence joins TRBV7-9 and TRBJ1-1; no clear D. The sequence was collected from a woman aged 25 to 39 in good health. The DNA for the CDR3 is TGTGCCAGCAGCTTGATAACCCCTGAAGCTTTCTTT. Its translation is CASSLITPEAFF.